The T cell receptor beta chain described here comes from a study of T cells in Graves' hyperthyroidism and ophthalmopathy (dated by TCRdb to 2018 to 2020). Turning to the overall study: Peripheral blood samples were taken at initial diagnosis, before any treatment was given. TCR Vbeta CDR3 sequencing of 120 to 150 peripheral blood samples (roughly 41 ophthalmopathy, 75 to 85 hyperthyroidism and roughly 17 progressor patients) is reported in the paper. The approximately 95 discovery patients were divided at random into training and test sets in a 7:3 ratio. The study also compared thyroid tissue and blood T-cell repertoires from 5 to 7 Graves' hyperthyroidism patients. To identify distinguishing TCR V-J signatures, a discovery cohort of some 99 patients was used, comprising 43 with Graves' ophthalmopathy and approximately 58 with stable Graves' hyperthyroidism. Prospective prediction of ophthalmopathy was tested in an independent validation cohort of 18 hyperthyroidism patients and roughly 16 patients who later progressed to ophthalmopathy. Once sampling was done, hyperthyroidism patients were given methimazole at a starting dose of 30 mg daily, whereas ophthalmopathy patients were given high-dose intravenous methylprednisolone.

Study-level results and caveats: Most expanded thyroid clonotypes (frequency above 0.001) were also detected in blood, suggesting blood repertoires may reflect thyroid immune responses. A 13 V-J signature model separated ophthalmopathy from stable hyperthyroidism, with 87.88% sensitivity and around 84% specificity in cross-validation and 80%/75% in testing. In validation, the model predicted progression to ophthalmopathy a median of about 6.8 months before onset, with about 64% sensitivity and roughly 72% specificity. No statistical method was used to fix the sample size in advance, and group allocation was not hidden from the investigators.

Amplification of TCR beta CDR3 regions was carried out from RNA transcripts. The first round of RT-PCR for the TCR CDR3 was performed with the HTBI primer set and the Qiagen OneStep RT-PCR kit. Libraries were constructed in a second round of multiplex PCR, after which size selection and purification were carried out. Libraries were sequenced paired-end with 100 bp reads on an Illumina HiSeq2000. Regarding the original processing steps: SOAPnuke was used to process the raw data, throwing out any read that contained adapters or uncalled bases, had a mean Phred below 15, or lacked an exact constant-primer or identifier match. High-quality paired reads were merged using COPE v1.2.5, and each unique nucleotide sequence was defined as a clonotype. MiTCR v1.1 was used to align the clonotypes against IMGT TRBV, TRBD and TRBJ reference segments. The analysis was restricted to V-J combinations with a frequency above 0.0001, which together covered 99.2% of the repertoires. A TCS score was defined as the ratio of F50 (clonal expansion) to E x V (chaos), with BLOSUM62-based TCRdist applied between CDR3 peptides within each V-J. Welch's t-statistics and random forest reduced just over 500 V-J features to about 12, which were used in a naive Bayes classifier (R e1071). Starting from the raw public reads, TCRdb applied fastp trimming at Q25, assembled clones with MiXCR and retained in-frame beta chains. Each entry merges the rows of one CDR3 protein and shows their most common DNA and genes. For this entry, the V and J calls and clone size follow TCRdb and not the study's own pipeline. The sample table records around 390,000 distinct CDR3 sequences; about 14% of these occur just once. The leading ten clones occupy 20% of the sample.

Trimming costs V 1 base and J 6 bases, and their ends lie 18 bases apart. The CDR3 contains 17 residues, cysteine and phenylalanine counted. The entry retains the CDR3 DNA only, 51 bases that are in frame from base 1. The germline V gene supplies CDR1 MGHRA and CDR2 YSYEKL. Moderately to severely active disease, a Clinical Activity Score of at least 3, a NOSPECS grade of at least 4, and a duration under 3 months were present in ophthalmopathy patients. The study excluded patients with uncontrolled infections, other autoimmune diseases, pregnancy or lactation. Diagnoses were established on the basis of clinical symptoms, serum thyroxine and TRAb, thyroid ultrasound, and orbital computed tomography. Ficoll-Paque density gradient centrifugation was used to isolate PBMCs from approximately 10 ml of fresh peripheral blood. Total RNA was extracted with Trizol reagent, and quality was checked on an Agilent 2100 Bioanalyzer.

This clonotype was found a few times. Its antigen is unknown. No base quality values were provided; no much bigger clone lies one nucleotide off. The V and J genes are TRBV4-1 and TRBJ1-4; no D gene can be assigned with confidence. Sequenced material: blood. The clonotype comes from a woman in her 30s with Graves' ophthalmopathy. DNA sequence: TGCGCCAGCAGCCAAGGAATAGGGCCGTCCGGGGATGAAAAACTGTTTTTT. Translated, it reads CASSQGIGPSGDEKLFF.